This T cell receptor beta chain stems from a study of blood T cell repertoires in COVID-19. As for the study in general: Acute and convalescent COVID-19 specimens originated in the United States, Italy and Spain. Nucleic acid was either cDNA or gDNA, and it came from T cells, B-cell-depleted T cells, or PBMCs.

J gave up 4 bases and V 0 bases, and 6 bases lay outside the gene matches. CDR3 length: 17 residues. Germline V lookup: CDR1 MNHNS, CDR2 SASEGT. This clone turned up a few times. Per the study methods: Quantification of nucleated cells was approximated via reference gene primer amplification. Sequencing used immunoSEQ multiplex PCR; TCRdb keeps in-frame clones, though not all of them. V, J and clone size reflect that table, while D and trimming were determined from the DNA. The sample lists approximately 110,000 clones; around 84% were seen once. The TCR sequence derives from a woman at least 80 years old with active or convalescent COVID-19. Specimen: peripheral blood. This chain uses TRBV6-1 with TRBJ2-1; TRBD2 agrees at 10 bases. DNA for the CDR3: TGTGCCAGCAGTGAAGCTGAACTAGCGGGAATGTACAATGAGCAGTTCTTC. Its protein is CASSEAELAGMYNEQFF.